The rows below give T cell receptor beta chains drawn from one sample of a study of T cell changes during pregnancy in multiple sclerosis. The assay was immunoSEQ multiplex PCR, and TCRdb's table has in-frame clones only and misses some. The data show some 100,000 clones, around 92% seen once. The material was peripheral blood, obtained in the second trimester of pregnancy. All receptors derive from a female donor with multiple sclerosis, enrolled in a pregnancy study. The CDR3 runs from the conserved cysteine through the conserved F or W. The D gene is left open where the match is weak. Part of the rows lack a size; the others show once, few, many or a class for expanded clones.

CDR3 DNA: TGTGCCAGCAGCGTAAGCGGGCTTACTTTTGAAAAACTGTTTTTT
CDR3 protein: CASSVSGLTFEKLFF
clone size: -
J gene: TRBJ1-4
D gene: -
V gene: TRBV9

CDR3 DNA: TGTGCCAGCAGCCGGGACAGGGTTGGAGGCAATGAGCAGTTCTTC
CDR3 protein: CASSRDRVGGNEQFF
clone size: -
J gene: TRBJ2-1
D gene: TRBD1
V gene: TRBV6-6

CDR3 DNA: TGCGCCAGCAGCTTTGCGGGCAGCAGATCCTACGAGCAGTACTTC
CDR3 protein: CASSFAGSRSYEQYF
clone size: -
J gene: TRBJ2-7
D gene: -
V gene: TRBV5-1

CDR3 DNA: TGTGCCAGCAGCTTAGGGGTAGCGGGGCGCACAGATACGCAGTATTTT
CDR3 protein: CASSLGVAGRTDTQYF
clone size: -
J gene: TRBJ2-3
D gene: TRBD2
V gene: TRBV11-2

CDR3 DNA: TGTGCCATCAGTGGGGGGGTCGACTATGGCTACACCTTC
CDR3 protein: CAISGGVDYGYTF
clone size: few
J gene: TRBJ1-2
D gene: -
V gene: TRBV10-3

CDR3 DNA: TGTGCCAGCAGTGAAGCGCTTCCGGGGTCCCCCATCAACATTCAGTACTTC
CDR3 protein: CASSEALPGSPINIQYF
clone size: -
J gene: TRBJ2-4
D gene: -
V gene: TRBV6-1

CDR3 DNA: TGTGCCACCTCGACTAGCGGCCACGAGCAGTACTTC
CDR3 protein: CATSTSGHEQYF
clone size: -
J gene: TRBJ2-7
D gene: TRBD2
V gene: TRBV6-6

CDR3 DNA: TGTGCCAGCAGCGCAGACCACGGGGAGCAGTACTTC
CDR3 protein: CASSADHGEQYF
clone size: -
J gene: TRBJ2-7
D gene: -
V gene: TRBV9

CDR3 DNA: TGTGCCAGCAGCGGAAAGCCCGACAGGGTTGGCGAGCAGTACTTC
CDR3 protein: CASSGKPDRVGEQYF
clone size: -
J gene: TRBJ2-7
D gene: TRBD1
V gene: TRBV7-9

CDR3 DNA: TGTGCCAGCAGCACCTCTCGCGGCCAAGAGACCCAGTACTTC
CDR3 protein: CASSTSRGQETQYF
clone size: -
J gene: TRBJ2-5
D gene: -
V gene: TRBV7-2

CDR3 DNA: TGTGCCAGCAGCCCTAGCGGGAGTGGAGCCCAGGAGACCCAGTACTTC
CDR3 protein: CASSPSGSGAQETQYF
clone size: -
J gene: TRBJ2-5
D gene: TRBD2
V gene: TRBV7-9

CDR3 DNA: TGTGCCAGTAGTTTTCTAGCGGGAGAGGGCACAGATACGCAGTATTTT
CDR3 protein: CASSFLAGEGTDTQYF
clone size: many
J gene: TRBJ2-3
D gene: TRBD2
V gene: TRBV19

CDR3 DNA: TGTGCCAGCAGCAAAGGGCAAAACCGGGACAGGGAAACTAACTATGGCTACACCTTC
CDR3 protein: CASSKGQNRDRETNYGYTF
clone size: once
J gene: TRBJ1-2
D gene: -
V gene: TRBV21-1

CDR3 DNA: TGTGCCAGCAGCTTGGCGGGGGCGGGCACAGATACGCAGTATTTT
CDR3 protein: CASSLAGAGTDTQYF
clone size: -
J gene: TRBJ2-3
D gene: -
V gene: TRBV7-9

CDR3 DNA: TGTGCCAGCAGAAAGGGGAGGGAGACCCAGTACTTC
CDR3 protein: CASRKGRETQYF
clone size: -
J gene: TRBJ2-5
D gene: -
V gene: TRBV6-5

CDR3 DNA: TGTGCCAGCAGCGTAGGGACGGGAGGGTACACCGGGGAGCTGTTTTTT
CDR3 protein: CASSVGTGGYTGELFF
clone size: -
J gene: TRBJ2-2
D gene: TRBD2
V gene: TRBV9

CDR3 DNA: TGTGCCAGCAGCCAAGATGGAGTAGGGCTAGCTCGTACTAGTGATGAGCAGTTCTTC
CDR3 protein: CASSQDGVGLARTSDEQFF
clone size: -
J gene: TRBJ2-1
D gene: -
V gene: TRBV4-2

CDR3 DNA: TGTGCCAGCAGCTTAGCAGCAGGGCCCTACGAGCAGTACTTC
CDR3 protein: CASSLAAGPYEQYF
clone size: -
J gene: TRBJ2-7
D gene: -
V gene: TRBV7-9

CDR3 DNA: TGTGCCAGTACCGCGGGAGGGGGGGCAGATACGCAGTATTTT
CDR3 protein: CASTAGGGADTQYF
clone size: -
J gene: TRBJ2-3
D gene: TRBD2
V gene: TRBV19

CDR3 DNA: TGTGCCAGCAGTACCGGGACTAGCGGTACCGCCGGGGAGCTGTTTTTT
CDR3 protein: CASSTGTSGTAGELFF
clone size: -
J gene: TRBJ2-2
D gene: TRBD2
V gene: TRBV7-9

CDR3 DNA: TGTGCCAGCAGTTTAGGGCAGGCGGGAAACACCATATATTTT
CDR3 protein: CASSLGQAGNTIYF
clone size: once
J gene: TRBJ1-3
D gene: -
V gene: TRBV28

CDR3 DNA: TGTGCCAGCAGTGTGACAGGGGACAATGAGCAGTTCTTC
CDR3 protein: CASSVTGDNEQFF
clone size: once
J gene: TRBJ2-1
D gene: TRBD1
V gene: TRBV6-4

CDR3 DNA: TGTGCCAGCAGTTCTGGACAGATTAGGGCCGGGGAGCTGTTTTTT
CDR3 protein: CASSSGQIRAGELFF
clone size: -
J gene: TRBJ2-2
D gene: -
V gene: TRBV28

CDR3 DNA: TGTGCCAGCAGGCACAGGGACGCAGGAGATAATGAAAAACTGTTTTTT
CDR3 protein: CASRHRDAGDNEKLFF
clone size: -
J gene: TRBJ1-4
D gene: -
V gene: TRBV7-9

CDR3 DNA: TGTGCCAGCAGTGAAATGGGCGAACCTAGCACAGATACGCAGTATTTT
CDR3 protein: CASSEMGEPSTDTQYF
clone size: -
J gene: TRBJ2-3
D gene: -
V gene: TRBV2

CDR3 DNA: TGTGCCAGCAGTTTAGCGGGAGCCACAGATACGCAGTATTTT
CDR3 protein: CASSLAGATDTQYF
clone size: -
J gene: TRBJ2-3
D gene: TRBD2
V gene: TRBV28

CDR3 DNA: TGTGCCAGCAGCTTGGGGAAAAGGGACAGGGCTTTAACCTACGAGCAGTACTTC
CDR3 protein: CASSLGKRDRALTYEQYF
clone size: -
J gene: TRBJ2-7
D gene: TRBD1
V gene: TRBV7-8

CDR3 DNA: TGTGCCATCAGTGAGTCGATAAACTCGACCTACGAGCAGTACTTC
CDR3 protein: CAISESINSTYEQYF
clone size: -
J gene: TRBJ2-7
D gene: -
V gene: TRBV10-3

CDR3 DNA: TGCGCCAGCAGCCAGGACAGCTTCTCTGGAAACACCATATATTTT
CDR3 protein: CASSQDSFSGNTIYF
clone size: -
J gene: TRBJ1-3
D gene: -
V gene: TRBV5-1

CDR3 DNA: TGTGCCAGCTCACCGGTGACTAGCGGGAGAGTGGATACGCAGTATTTT
CDR3 protein: CASSPVTSGRVDTQYF
clone size: -
J gene: TRBJ2-3
D gene: TRBD2
V gene: TRBV18

CDR3 DNA: TGTGCCAGCAGTTGGCCGGGGACTGAAGCTTTCTTT
CDR3 protein: CASSWPGTEAFF
clone size: once
J gene: TRBJ1-1
D gene: -
V gene: TRBV6-5

CDR3 DNA: TGTGCCAGCAGTCCTACGGGACAGGGGAACTATGGCTACACCTTC
CDR3 protein: CASSPTGQGNYGYTF
clone size: -
J gene: TRBJ1-2
D gene: TRBD1
V gene: TRBV7-9

CDR3 DNA: TGCAGCGCCTATGGACGGGACAGGGGGTTCTATGGCTACACCTTC
CDR3 protein: CSAYGRDRGFYGYTF
clone size: -
J gene: TRBJ1-2
D gene: TRBD1
V gene: TRBV29-1

CDR3 DNA: TGTGCCAGCAGGGGACAGGGTTTAAATGAGCAGTTCTTC
CDR3 protein: CASRGQGLNEQFF
clone size: -
J gene: TRBJ2-1
D gene: TRBD1
V gene: TRBV2

CDR3 DNA: TGCAGCGTTGATGTGCAGGGGAAGATCTATGGCTACACCTTC
CDR3 protein: CSVDVQGKIYGYTF
clone size: -
J gene: TRBJ1-2
D gene: -
V gene: TRBV29-1

CDR3 DNA: TGTGCCAGCAGCGGTACAGGGACCTACGAGCAGTACTTC
CDR3 protein: CASSGTGTYEQYF
clone size: -
J gene: TRBJ2-7
D gene: -
V gene: TRBV7-9

CDR3 DNA: TGTGCCACCTCAGCTACTAGGTTCCAAGAGACCCAGTACTTC
CDR3 protein: CATSATRFQETQYF
clone size: -
J gene: TRBJ2-5
D gene: -
V gene: TRBV27

CDR3 DNA: TGTGCCAGCTTAAAGCCGGGACAGCGGGGCTACACCTTC
CDR3 protein: CASLKPGQRGYTF
clone size: few
J gene: TRBJ1-2
D gene: TRBD1
V gene: TRBV28

CDR3 DNA: TGTGCCACCACCCCAGGAAGCAATCAGCCCCAGCATTTT
CDR3 protein: CATTPGSNQPQHF
clone size: -
J gene: TRBJ1-5
D gene: -
V gene: TRBV15

CDR3 DNA: TGTGCCAGCAGTTCATTGCGGGTTGGATACAATGAGCAGTTCTTC
CDR3 protein: CASSSLRVGYNEQFF
clone size: -
J gene: TRBJ2-1
D gene: -
V gene: TRBV27

CDR3 DNA: TGTGCCAGTAGTATGACTAGGGGCACAGATACGCAGTATTTT
CDR3 protein: CASSMTRGTDTQYF
clone size: once
J gene: TRBJ2-3
D gene: -
V gene: TRBV19

CDR3 DNA: TGTGCCAGCAGCCCCGGTACAGGGGGAACCTATGGCTACACCTTC
CDR3 protein: CASSPGTGGTYGYTF
clone size: -
J gene: TRBJ1-2
D gene: TRBD1
V gene: TRBV5-6

CDR3 DNA: TGTGCCAGCAGTTTCTCGCAGGGAGGAAACACCATATATTTT
CDR3 protein: CASSFSQGGNTIYF
clone size: -
J gene: TRBJ1-3
D gene: -
V gene: TRBV28

CDR3 DNA: TGTGCCAGCAGTGAAAGGGACAGCACCGGGGAGCTGTTTTTT
CDR3 protein: CASSERDSTGELFF
clone size: -
J gene: TRBJ2-2
D gene: TRBD1
V gene: TRBV6-4

CDR3 DNA: TGTGCCAGCACCCAACGGGGGGGCGCGGGGTACGAGCAGTACTTC
CDR3 protein: CASTQRGGAGYEQYF
clone size: -
J gene: TRBJ2-7
D gene: TRBD2
V gene: TRBV6-1

CDR3 DNA: TGTGCCAGCAGTATGGACAGGCGGAATGAGCAGTTCTTC
CDR3 protein: CASSMDRRNEQFF
clone size: -
J gene: TRBJ2-1
D gene: TRBD1
V gene: TRBV7-6

CDR3 DNA: TGTGCCAGCAGCTTTTACCGCGGGACGAGCTCCTACAATGAGCAGTTCTTC
CDR3 protein: CASSFYRGTSSYNEQFF
clone size: -
J gene: TRBJ2-1
D gene: -
V gene: TRBV5-6

CDR3 DNA: TGTGCCAGCAGCCCCGGGACTAGCGGGAGGCAGTACTTC
CDR3 protein: CASSPGTSGRQYF
clone size: once
J gene: TRBJ2-7
D gene: TRBD2
V gene: TRBV5-5

CDR3 DNA: TGTGCCAACCCGGAACAGGGATCAGATACGCAGTATTTT
CDR3 protein: CANPEQGSDTQYF
clone size: -
J gene: TRBJ2-3
D gene: -
V gene: TRBV2

CDR3 DNA: TGTGCCAGCAGTTCCCCAACTGAGGGGGCCGACGAGCAGTACTTC
CDR3 protein: CASSSPTEGADEQYF
clone size: -
J gene: TRBJ2-7
D gene: TRBD1
V gene: TRBV28

CDR3 DNA: TGTGCCAGCACCCGCGGGACAGGGCGGGGGGAACTGTTTTTT
CDR3 protein: CASTRGTGRGELFF
clone size: once
J gene: TRBJ1-4
D gene: TRBD1
V gene: TRBV9